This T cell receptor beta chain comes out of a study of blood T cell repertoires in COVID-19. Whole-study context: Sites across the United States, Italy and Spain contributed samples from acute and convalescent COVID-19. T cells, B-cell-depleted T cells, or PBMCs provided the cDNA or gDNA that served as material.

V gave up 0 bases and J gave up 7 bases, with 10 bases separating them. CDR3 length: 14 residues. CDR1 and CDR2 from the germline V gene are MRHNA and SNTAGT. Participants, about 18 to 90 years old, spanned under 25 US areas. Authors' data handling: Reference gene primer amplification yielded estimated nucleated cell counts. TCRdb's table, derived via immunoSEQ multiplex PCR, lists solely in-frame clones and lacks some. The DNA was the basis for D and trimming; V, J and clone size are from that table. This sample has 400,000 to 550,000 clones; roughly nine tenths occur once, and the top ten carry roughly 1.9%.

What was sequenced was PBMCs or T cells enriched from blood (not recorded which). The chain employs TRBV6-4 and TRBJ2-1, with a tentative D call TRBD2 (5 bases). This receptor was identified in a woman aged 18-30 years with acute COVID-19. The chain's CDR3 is CASSDSTRRNEQFF. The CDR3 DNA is TGTGCCAGCAGTGACTCGACGCGGAGGAATGAGCAGTTCTTC.